These 10 T cell receptor beta chains came from one sample sequenced in a study of blood T cell repertoires in COVID-19. The protocol was immunoSEQ multiplex PCR, while the TCRdb copy is restricted to in-frame clones and leaves out a portion. The sample lists 200,000 or so clones, around 86% occurring once. The sequencing input was peripheral blood. The receptors were sampled from a human donor in a cohort sampled during active COVID-19.

The chain recombines TRBV2 with TRBJ2-7, with 9 nucleotides matching TRBD2. The CDR3 consists of 15 residues. Losses at the gene ends were 4 bases for V and 5 bases for J; bases not matched to a gene: 9. In germline, CDR1 is SNHLY, CDR2 FYNNEI. CDR3 nucleotides: TGTGCCAGCAGTGGGGCTAGCGGGACCACCCACGAGCAGTACTTC. Translation: CASSGASGTTHEQYF.

This chain links TRBV18 with TRBJ1-4; tentatively, D is TRBD1 (5 bases). Germline loops: CDR1 KGHSH, CDR2 LQKENI. The ends were cut back, 4 bases at V and 6 bases at J, with 15 bases in the middle. The CDR3 is 15 amino acids. The CDR3 nucleotides read TGTGCCAGCTCACGAACACTCACCAGGGATGAAAAACTGTTTTTT. This sequence encodes CASSRTLTRDEKLFF.

This clone was recorded at least ten times. The rearrangement joins TRBV6-6 to TRBJ2-7, with TRBD1 as a possible D gene (5 bases). The CDR3 contains 14 residues. V was shortened by 1 base and J by 2 bases, with 9 bases between the two germline ends. The germline V gene has CDR1 MNHNY and CDR2 SVGAGI (reference sequence). CDR3 protein: CASSYYPGTYEQYF. In DNA form, the CDR3 reads TGTGCCAGCAGTTACTACCCAGGGACCTACGAGCAGTACTTC.

This chain connects TRBV12-3 or TRBV12-4 to TRBJ1-5, with TRBD1 matching 7 bases. The CDR3 loop spans 13 amino acids. The J segment lost 12 bases and the V segment lost 6 bases, leaving 11 bases of the junction unmatched. CDR3 nucleotide sequence: TGTGCCAGCAGATCCCAAGAGACAGGGAACCAGCATTTT. Translation: CASRSQETGNQHF.

The gene calls are TRBV7-9 and TRBJ2-7, with a weak D call TRBD1 (6 bases). The CDR3 is 16 residues long. V was trimmed by 0 bases and J by 3 bases, leaving 15 bases between them. CDR1 and CDR2 from the germline V gene are SEHNR and FQNEAQ (reference sequence). The CDR3 loop is CASSLALYRENYEQYF. CDR3 coding DNA: TGTGCCAGCAGCTTAGCGTTATACAGGGAAAACTACGAGCAGTACTTC.

This chain links TRBV19 with TRBJ2-4; TRBD2 might be the D (6 bases). Between the trimmed V and J ends, which lost 6 bases and 3 bases, there was a span of 12 bases. The CDR3 is 14 amino acids. CDR1 is LNHDA, CDR2 SQIVND, per germline (reference sequence). CDR3 amino acids: CASRNPGDKNIQYF. DNA of the CDR3: TGTGCCAGTAGAAACCCGGGGGACAAAAACATTCAGTACTTC.

The chain is built from TRBV7-8 and TRBJ1-1; D remains unclear. The germline V and J ends were trimmed by 2 bases and 4 bases, with 2 bases remaining between them. CDR1 and CDR2 from the germline V gene are SGHVS and FQNEAQ. The CDR3 is made up of 11 amino acids. The CDR3 here is CASSLLTEAFF. CDR3 bases: TGTGCCAGCAGCTTACTCACTGAAGCTTTCTTT. Full variable domain (missing parts from reference TRBV7-8 and TRBJ1-1): GAGVSQSPRYKVAKRGQDVALRCDPISGHVSLFWYQQALGQGPEFLTYFQNEAQLDKSGLPSDRFFAERPEGSVSTLKIQRTQQEDSAVYLCASSLLTEAFFGQGTRLTVV.

V gene TRBV6-5 combines with J gene TRBJ2-7, with 9 bases identical to TRBD1. The CDR3 extends over 14 amino acids. J was trimmed by 3 bases and V by 4 bases; bases with no gene match: 4. The germline gives CDR1 MNHEY, CDR2 SVGAGI. The CDR3, as DNA: TGTGCCAGCAGTTCTCCGGGACAGGGCTACGAGCAGTACTTC. This sequence encodes CASSSPGQGYEQYF.

The V gene is TRBV27, the J gene TRBJ1-1; TRBD1 matches 9 bases. Trimming at V came to 8 bases and at J to 1 base, leaving 5 bases not matched to a gene. Germline CDR1 is MNHEY and CDR2 is SMNVEV (reference sequence). CDR3 size: 14 residues. CDR3 loop: CASSTGGANTEAFF. CDR3 bases: TGTGCCAGCTCCACAGGGGGCGCGAACACTGAAGCTTTCTTT.

This clone has only a few counts. The sample carries other DNA sequences with the same CDR3. The chain employs TRBV11-2 and TRBJ2-7; a weak D match, TRBD1 (6 bases). Trimming shortened V by 6 bases and J by 0 bases, and 12 bases separated the two germline ends. The CDR3 is 14 residues long. Germline lookup yields CDR1 SGHAT and CDR2 FQNNGV. CDR3 nucleotide sequence: TGTGCCAGCAGTCTCGACAGGAGCTCCTACGAGCAGTACTTC. Translation: CASSLDRSSYEQYF.